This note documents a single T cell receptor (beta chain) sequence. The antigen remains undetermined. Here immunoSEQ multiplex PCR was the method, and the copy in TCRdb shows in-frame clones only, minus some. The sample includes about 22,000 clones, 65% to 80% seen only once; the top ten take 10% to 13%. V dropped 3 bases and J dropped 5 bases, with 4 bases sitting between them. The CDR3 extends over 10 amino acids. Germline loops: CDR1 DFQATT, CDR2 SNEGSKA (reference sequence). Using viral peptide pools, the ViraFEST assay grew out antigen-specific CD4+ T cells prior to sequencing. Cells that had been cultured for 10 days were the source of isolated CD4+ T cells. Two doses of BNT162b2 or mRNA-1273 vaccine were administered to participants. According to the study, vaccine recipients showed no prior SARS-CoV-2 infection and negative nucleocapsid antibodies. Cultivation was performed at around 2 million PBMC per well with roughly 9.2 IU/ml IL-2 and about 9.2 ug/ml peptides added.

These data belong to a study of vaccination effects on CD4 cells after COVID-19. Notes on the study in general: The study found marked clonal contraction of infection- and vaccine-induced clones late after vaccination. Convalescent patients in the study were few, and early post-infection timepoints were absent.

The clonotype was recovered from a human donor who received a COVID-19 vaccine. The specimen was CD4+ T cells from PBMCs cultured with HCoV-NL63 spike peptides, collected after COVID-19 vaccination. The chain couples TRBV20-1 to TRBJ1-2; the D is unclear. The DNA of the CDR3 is TGCAGTGCTAGCGGGTATGGCTACACCTTC. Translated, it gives CSASGYGYTF.